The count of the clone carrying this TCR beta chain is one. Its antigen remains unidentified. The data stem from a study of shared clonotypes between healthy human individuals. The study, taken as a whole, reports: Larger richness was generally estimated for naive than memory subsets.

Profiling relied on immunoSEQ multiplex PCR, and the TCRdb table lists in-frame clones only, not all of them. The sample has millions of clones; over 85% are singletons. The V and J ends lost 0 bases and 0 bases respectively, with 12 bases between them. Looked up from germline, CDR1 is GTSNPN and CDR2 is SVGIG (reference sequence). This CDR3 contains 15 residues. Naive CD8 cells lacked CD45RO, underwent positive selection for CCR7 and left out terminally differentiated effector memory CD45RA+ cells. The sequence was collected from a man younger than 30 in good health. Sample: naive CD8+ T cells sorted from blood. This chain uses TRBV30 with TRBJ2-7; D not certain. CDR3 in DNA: TGTGCCTGGAGTGTGGCCTATGAAAGCTCCTACGAGCAGTACTTC. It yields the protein CAWSVAYESSYEQYF.